A selection of T cell receptor beta chains follows, all from one sample in a study of blood T cell repertoires in COVID-19. Profiled with immunoSEQ multiplex PCR; TCRdb holds only in-frame clones, not every one. The top ten hold roughly 2.2% of the sample, which has about 120,000 clones, approximately 90% seen once. The sample comprised peripheral blood. The receptors were sampled from a woman aged 50 to 65 with acute or convalescent COVID-19. Each CDR3 is given with its conserved first and last residue. The D gene is left open where the match is weak.

D	V	J	DNA	CDR3
NA	TRBV5-1	TRBJ2-5	TGCGCCAGCAGCTTCCAACAAGAGACCCAGTACTTC	CASSFQQETQYF
TRBD1	TRBV11-3	TRBJ1-1	TGTGCCAGCAGAAAGACAGGGGAAAACACTGAAGCTTTCTTT	CASRKTGENTEAFF
TRBD2	TRBV9	TRBJ2-5	TGTGCCAGCAGCGTAAGAGGGGGTGGTAGCGGGAGTCTTTTGGAGACCCAGTACTTC	CASSVRGGGSGSLLETQYF
NA	TRBV7-2	TRBJ1-4	TGTGCCAGCAGCTCCGGACAGTCCCTAACTAATGAAAAACTGTTTTTT	CASSSGQSLTNEKLFF
TRBD2	TRBV9	TRBJ2-1	TGTGCCAGCAGCGTATCCCCCCTAGCGGGGATGTCTGAGCAGTTCTTC	CASSVSPLAGMSEQFF
TRBD2	TRBV6-5	TRBJ2-7	TGTGCCACTAAGACGACTAGCGGGGGCTACGAGCAGTACTTC	CATKTTSGGYEQYF
NA	TRBV19	TRBJ1-5	TGTGCCAGTAGTATAGACAGGGTCGGGGGGCCCCAGCATTTT	CASSIDRVGGPQHF
NA	TRBV18	TRBJ1-2	TGTGCCAGCTCACCACCCGGCTCGGACAGCCACTATGGCTACACCTTC	CASSPPGSDSHYGYTF
TRBD1	TRBV18	TRBJ1-1	TGTGCCAGCTCGCGAGACAGGGGGAGCACTGAAGCTTTCTTT	CASSRDRGSTEAFF
NA	TRBV11-3	TRBJ2-5	TGTGCCAGCAGCTTATGGTTGGAAGGGCCGAGGGCCTTCCAAGAGACCCAGTACTTC	CASSLWLEGPRAFQETQYF
NA	TRBV5-6	TRBJ2-5	TGTGCCAGCAGCTTGACAGTTCAAGAGACCCAGTACTTC	CASSLTVQETQYF